This T cell receptor beta chain is drawn from a study of identical twins. The study's findings and limits: Findings came from cross-sectional statistics, without long-term follow-up of donors.

The donor group consisted entirely of healthy Caucasians. This clonotype was found many times. Its target is not known. A universal primer site was added by template switching, and unique molecular identifiers were carried by the cDNA. TCRdb fed the 5' RACE reads into MiXCR, producing one record per CDR3 protein. The table shows some 560,000 distinct CDR3 sequences, with around 9.6% occurring only once. From germline, CDR1 is MDHEN and CDR2 SYDVKM. The CDR3 has 14 residues. V was cut by 6 bases and J by 5 bases, with 16 bases left in between. These data also formed part of another study, on yellow fever vaccine responses in identical twins. That paper states: Reportedly, twins showed a vaccine T cell response that looked partly convergent and partly personalized.

This chain connects TRBV28 to TRBJ2-5; maybe TRBD2 (6 bases). Sequencing was done on a sample of PBMCs. This clonotype was obtained from a young woman in good health. CDR3 residues: CASSSLAGWETQYF. CDR3 nucleotide sequence: TGTGCCAGCAGCTCACTTGCGGGGTGGGAGACCCAGTACTTC.